A single sample is the source of the 22 T cell receptor beta chains below, sequenced in a study of T cell responses to AZD1222 COVID-19 vaccine. Assay: immunoSEQ multiplex PCR; the TCRdb copy retains only in-frame clones and omits some. The top ten clones hold roughly 2.3% of a sample with 150,000 or so clones, 80% to 95% of them seen once. Sequenced here: peripheral blood, sampled on day 0 of AZD1222 vaccination. The receptors shown here come from an adult in good health.

The CDR3 region has the DNA TGTGCCAGCAGCTTTGGGGCCGCGGTCGAGCAGTACTTC. Encoded protein: CASSFGAAVEQYF. The chain employs TRBV7-9 and TRBJ2-7, with a weak D call TRBD1 (5 bases). Trimming took 3 bases from V and 6 from J, leaving 12 bases between them. This CDR3 contains 13 residues. The germline CDR1 and CDR2 sequences are SEHNR and FQNEAQ (reference sequence).

V usage is TRBV28 and J usage is TRBJ2-7; TRBD2 matches at 10 bases. Germline V CDR1 and CDR2: MDHEN, SYDVKM. Unmatched junction bases numbered 5, after V lost 5 bases and J lost 4 bases. This CDR3 is built from 14 residues. Written as DNA, the CDR3 is TGTGCCAGCAGTCAGCCTAGCGGGAGTTACGAGCAGTACTTC. Protein product: CASSQPSGSYEQYF.

The chain employs TRBV6-5 and TRBJ2-2; D gene uncertain. The germline gives CDR1 MNHEY, CDR2 SVGAGI. The CDR3 runs to 11 residues. V dropped 6 bases and J dropped 3 bases, with 2 bases sitting between them. This chain's CDR3 is CASRHTGELFF. In nucleotides, the CDR3 is TGTGCCAGCAGGCACACCGGGGAGCTGTTTTTT.

The chain has TRBV19 and TRBJ2-5; 9 nucleotides match TRBD1. Germline V gene sequence: CDR1 LNHDA, CDR2 SQIVND (reference sequence). The CDR3 is made up of 18 amino acids. V shed 3 bases and J 0 bases; nucleotides not matched to a gene: 11. CDR3 nucleotide sequence: TGTGCCAGTAGTATTGGGGGCTGGACAGGGGCAAACCAAGAGACCCAGTACTTC. It yields the protein CASSIGGWTGANQETQYF. The full variable domain, in which reference TRBV19 and TRBJ2-5 provide the parts outside the CDR3, is DGGITQSPKYLFRKEGQNVTLSCEQNLNHDAMYWYRQDPGQGLRLIYYSQIVNDFQKGDIAEGYSVSREKKESFPLTVTSAQKNPTAFYLCASSIGGWTGANQETQYFGPGTRLLVL.

The genes are TRBV12-3 or TRBV12-4 and TRBJ1-2, with a tentative D call TRBD1 (6 bases). This CDR3 has 12 residues. Trimming removed 8 bases from V and 7 bases from J, with 14 bases in between. As DNA, the CDR3 is TGTGCCAGCGGTACAGGGCTCATTGGCTACACCTTC. This codes for CASGTGLIGYTF.

The chain uses TRBV19 and TRBJ1-4, with 7 bases identical to TRBD1. The germline gives CDR1 LNHDA, CDR2 SQIVND (reference sequence). V lost 6 bases to trimming and J lost 4 bases; unmatched junction nucleotides: 8. This CDR3 spans 15 amino acids. The CDR3: CASRRSGTVNEKLFF. As DNA, the CDR3 is TGTGCCAGTAGACGATCCGGGACAGTTAATGAAAAACTGTTTTTT.

This chain joins TRBV18 and TRBJ2-2; 7 positions agree with TRBD1. In germline, CDR1 is KGHSH, CDR2 LQKENI. The CDR3 is 19 residues long. V lost 1 base, J lost 0 bases, and 11 bases stayed unmatched. The CDR3 region is CASSPRMRQGKTNTGELFF. The DNA of the CDR3 is TGTGCCAGCTCACCACGGATGAGACAGGGCAAAACGAACACCGGGGAGCTGTTTTTT.

V and J are TRBV7-6 and TRBJ2-7; D possibly corresponds to TRBD1 (6 bases). The germline V and J ends were trimmed by 5 bases and 9 bases, with 17 bases remaining between them. The CDR3 is 13 residues long. The germline gives CDR1 SGHVS, CDR2 FNYEAQ. CDR3 sequence: CASSLENRVPQYF. The CDR3 bases are TGTGCCAGCAGCCTAGAGAACAGGGTTCCGCAGTACTTC. Supplemented by reference TRBV7-6 and TRBJ2-7, the full variable domain reads GAGVSQSPRYKVTKRGQDVALRCDPISGHVSLYWYRQALGQGPEFLTYFNYEAQQDKSGLPNDRFSAERPEGSISTLTIQRTEQRDSAMYRCASSLENRVPQYFGPGTRLTVT.

This clone was detected only once. The chain carries TRBV29-1 and TRBJ2-7, with D perhaps matching TRBD1 (5 bases). CDR1 SQVTM and CDR2 ANQGSEA come from the germline V gene. This CDR3 comprises 14 residues. V was shortened by 1 base and J by 3 bases, with 13 bases between the two germline ends. The CDR3 protein is CSVEVGQDIYEQYF. The CDR3 DNA reads TGCAGCGTTGAAGTAGGGCAGGACATCTACGAGCAGTACTTC.

This clone has just one count. The chain employs TRBV2 and TRBJ2-2, with TRBD1 matching 7 bases. The CDR3 has 14 residues. Germline V CDR1 and CDR2: SNHLY, FYNNEI. With V trimmed by 6 bases and J by 0 bases, 1 base remained unmatched. In DNA, the CDR3 is TGTGCCAGCAGAGGACAGGCGAACACCGGGGAGCTGTTTTTT. Translated: CASRGQANTGELFF.

This sequence joins TRBV9 and TRBJ2-2; D possibly corresponds to TRBD2 (6 bases). Trimming shortened V by 4 bases and J by 3 bases, and 16 bases separated the two germline ends. The CDR3 length is 16 residues. Germline V CDR1 and CDR2: SGDLS, YYNGEE. CDR3 nucleotide sequence: TGTGCCAGCAGCCCGTTGGGGGAGGAGGACACCGGGGAGCTGTTTTTT. It yields the protein CASSPLGEEDTGELFF. Filled out from reference TRBV9 and TRBJ2-2, the complete variable domain reads DSGVTQTPKHLITATGQRVTLRCSPRSGDLSVYWYQQSLDQGLQFLIQYYNGEERAKGNILERFSAQQFPDLHSELNLSSLELGDSALYFCASSPLGEEDTGELFFGEGSRLTVL.

This chain links TRBV6-2 or TRBV6-3 with TRBJ1-1; D is possibly TRBD1 (6 bases). This CDR3 region has 15 residues. V lost 0 bases and J 0 bases, leaving 8 bases between the germline ends. Germline CDR1 MNHEY, CDR2 SVGEGT. This CDR3 is CASSYSAGVNTEAFF. The CDR3 DNA follows: TGTGCCAGCAGTTACTCCGCAGGGGTGAACACTGAAGCTTTCTTT.

This rearrangement joins TRBV10-3 to TRBJ2-7; perhaps TRBD1 as D (5 bases). This CDR3 has 16 residues. Deletions cut 3 bases from V and 5 bases from J, with 20 bases between. Germline assignment: CDR1 ENHRY and CDR2 SYGVKD. The CDR3 spells CAISEGRAGSNHEQYF. CDR3 DNA: TGTGCCATCAGTGAAGGTCGGGCAGGGTCAAACCACGAGCAGTACTTC.

The chain couples TRBV27 to TRBJ1-6; a weak D match, TRBD1 (5 bases). V dropped 2 bases and J dropped 9 bases, with 8 bases sitting between them. Germline loops: CDR1 MNHEY, CDR2 SMNVEV (reference sequence). This CDR3 has 13 amino acids. The CDR3 nucleotides are TGTGCCAGCAGTTTAGGGAGGGGTTCACCCCTCCACTTT. This gives the protein CASSLGRGSPLHF.

This clone was seen once. CDR3 nucleotides: TGTGCCAGCAGTTTCCTTTATGCGGGATTGAATTCACCCCTCCACTTT. Protein product: CASSFLYAGLNSPLHF. The chain uses TRBV6-5 and TRBJ1-6; D is unclear. The CDR3 spans 16 residues. Germline V gene lookup returns CDR1 MNHEY and CDR2 SVGAGI. Deletions cut 4 bases from V and 7 bases from J, with 17 bases between.

The chain recombines TRBV6-5 with TRBJ2-7; no firm D call. There are 12 residues in the CDR3. Per germline, CDR1 MNHEY and CDR2 SVGAGI. V was clipped by 10 bases and J by 3 bases, with 13 bases between them. The CDR3: CAIRAVGYEQYF. CDR3 sequence (DNA): TGTGCCATTCGGGCAGTTGGCTACGAGCAGTACTTC.

V is TRBV25-1 and J is TRBJ1-2; D perhaps matches TRBD1 (6 bases). The CDR3 runs to 15 residues. Per the germline V gene, CDR1 is MGHDK and CDR2 is SYGVNS. Deletions cut 4 bases from V and 0 bases from J, with 12 bases between. CDR3 loop: CASSAGQSTNYGYTF. The CDR3 bases are TGTGCCAGCAGTGCAGGACAGTCGACTAACTATGGCTACACCTTC.

The chain has TRBV7-2 and TRBJ2-1, with D hard to call. This CDR3 has 12 amino acids. Germline CDR1 SGHTA, CDR2 FQGNSA. The V end lost 5 bases, the J end lost 6 bases, and 8 bases lay between the germline ends. This chain's CDR3 is CASSPYSNEQFF. The CDR3 bases are TGTGCCAGCAGCCCGTACTCCAATGAGCAGTTCTTC. Drawing the rest from reference TRBV7-2 and TRBJ2-1, the complete variable domain is GAGVSQSPSNKVTEKGKDVELRCDPISGHTALYWYRQSLGQGLEFLIYFQGNSAPDKSGLPSDRFSAERTGGSVSTLTIQRTQQEDSAVYLCASSPYSNEQFFGPGTRLTVL.

The CDR3 protein is CASRWETRFF. CDR3 coding DNA: TGCGCCAGCAGGTGGGAGACCAGGTTCTTT. The J gene is TRBJ1-1, the V gene TRBV23-1; D uncertain. TRBV23-1 falls under the ORF class, with uncertain function. The CDR3 contains 10 residues. The V end lost 6 bases, the J end lost 14 bases, and 13 bases lay between the germline ends.

The chain employs TRBV28 and TRBJ2-5; 11 bases align to TRBD2. The CDR3 is 13 amino acids. Germline V gives CDR1 MDHEN, CDR2 SYDVKM. V lost 6 bases and J lost 6; bases outside the gene matches: 3. The CDR3 region has the DNA TGTGCCAGCAGCAGACTAGCGGGAAAGACCCAGTACTTC. This translates into CASSRLAGKTQYF.

The CDR3: CASSLGQGPRNEQFF. CDR3 nucleotides: TGCGCCAGCAGCTTGGGGCAGGGCCCACGCAATGAGCAGTTCTTC. This chain connects TRBV5-1 to TRBJ2-1, with D possibly TRBD1 on 5 matching bases. Trimming removed 0 bases from V and 6 bases from J, with 13 bases in between. Germline loops: CDR1 SGHRS, CDR2 YFSETQ. This CDR3 contains 15 residues.

The V gene is TRBV6-5, the J gene TRBJ1-3; no reliable D call. Looked up from germline, CDR1 is MNHEY and CDR2 is SVGAGI. CDR3 size: 14 residues. V was cut by 7 bases and J by 0 bases, with 10 bases left in between. CDR3 sequence (DNA): TGTGCCAGCACCCGTCACGGCTCTGGAAACACCATATATTTT. Its protein product is CASTRHGSGNTIYF.